This TCR beta chain was captured in a study of cytomegalovirus exposure and HLA in healthy donors. Germline V CDR1 and CDR2: MNHEY, SVGAGI. The CDR3 length is 14 residues. Trimming at V came to 3 bases and at J to 5 bases, leaving 6 bases not matched to a gene. The PCR used 60 Vbeta and 13 Jbeta primers. TCRdb's table, derived via immunoSEQ multiplex PCR, lists solely in-frame clones and lacks some. This sample has roughly 170,000 clones; approximately 82% occur once, and the top ten carry about 2.2%. Points on this clone: What it recognizes is unknown.

Study-level findings and limits: By a later analysis, the bulk of CMV-associated TCR beta chains appeared HLA-restricted. Most of the TCR beta V segments (in an earlier analysis) were productive either about 87% or about 30% of the time.

This chain joins TRBV6-5 and TRBJ2-5; 7 bases align to TRBD1. The sequenced sample consisted of PBMCs. The sequence was collected from a woman in her 30s in good health and CMV-seronegative. For the CDR3, the DNA is TGTGCCAGCAGTTATTCAGACAGGGACGAGACCCAGTACTTC. Translating gives CASSYSDRDETQYF.